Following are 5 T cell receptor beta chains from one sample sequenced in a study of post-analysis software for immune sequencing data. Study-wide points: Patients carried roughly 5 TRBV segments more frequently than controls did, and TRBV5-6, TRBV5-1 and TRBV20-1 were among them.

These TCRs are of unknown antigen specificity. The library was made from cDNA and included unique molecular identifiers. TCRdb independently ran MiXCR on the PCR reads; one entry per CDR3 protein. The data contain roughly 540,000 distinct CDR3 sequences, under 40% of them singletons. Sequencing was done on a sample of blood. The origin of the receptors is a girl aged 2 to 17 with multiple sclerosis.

The CDR3: CASRRNSPGTQYF. The DNA of the CDR3 is TGTGCCAGCCGACGGAACAGCCCGGGGACGCAGTATTTT. V usage is TRBV2 and J usage is TRBJ2-3; tentatively, D is TRBD2 (5 bases). Trimming took 8 bases from V and 9 from J, leaving 18 bases between them. CDR3 length: 13 amino acids. Looked up from germline, CDR1 is SNHLY and CDR2 is FYNNEI.

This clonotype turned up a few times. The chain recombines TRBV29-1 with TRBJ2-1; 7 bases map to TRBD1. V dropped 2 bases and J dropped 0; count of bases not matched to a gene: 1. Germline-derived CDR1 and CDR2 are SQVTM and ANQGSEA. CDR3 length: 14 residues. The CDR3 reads CSVERDSSYNEQFF. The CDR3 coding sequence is TGCAGCGTTGAACGGGACAGCTCCTACAATGAGCAGTTCTTC.

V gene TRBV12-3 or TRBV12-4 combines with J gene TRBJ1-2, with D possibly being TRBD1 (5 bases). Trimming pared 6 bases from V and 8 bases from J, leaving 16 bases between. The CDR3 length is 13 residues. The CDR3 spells CASSPGGGSGYTF. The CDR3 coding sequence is TGTGCCAGCAGCCCGGGCGGGGGAAGCGGCTACACCTTC.

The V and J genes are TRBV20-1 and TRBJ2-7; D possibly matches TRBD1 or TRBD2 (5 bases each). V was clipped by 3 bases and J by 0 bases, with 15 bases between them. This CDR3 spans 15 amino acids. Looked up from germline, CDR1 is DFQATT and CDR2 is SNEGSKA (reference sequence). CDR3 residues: CSASAGTQSSYEQYF. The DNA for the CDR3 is TGCAGTGCTAGTGCCGGGACCCAGTCCTCCTACGAGCAGTACTTC.

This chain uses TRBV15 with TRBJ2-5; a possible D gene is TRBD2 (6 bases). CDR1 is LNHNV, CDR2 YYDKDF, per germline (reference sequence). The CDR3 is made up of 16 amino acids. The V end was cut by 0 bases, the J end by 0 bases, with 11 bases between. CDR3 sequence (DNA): TGTGCCACCAGCAGAGAATTGGCGGGGAACCAAGAGACCCAGTACTTC. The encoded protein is CATSRELAGNQETQYF.